These 32 T cell receptor beta chains originate from one sample sequenced in a study of early T cells in non-severe SARS-CoV-2 infection. MiXCR was run by TCRdb on the 5' RACE reads, yielding one entry per CDR3 protein. The data show about 98,000 distinct CDR3 sequences, with roughly 14% seen just once and approximately 6% held by the top ten. Source material: whole blood. The receptors were sampled from an adult who was a healthcare worker with PCR-confirmed SARS-CoV-2 infection or an uninfected control (not recorded which).

The chain is built from TRBV7-9 and TRBJ2-3, with a tentative D call TRBD2 (5 bases). Germline CDR1 is SEHNR and CDR2 is FQNEAQ (reference sequence). The CDR3 loop spans 13 amino acids. Trimming stripped 7 bases from V and 1 base from J, with 9 bases between. CDR3 in DNA: TGTGCCAGCACCTCGCGGGGCACAGATACGCAGTATTTT. This codes for CASTSRGTDTQYF.

The chain links TRBV28 to TRBJ2-3; D is unclear. The CDR3 runs 14 residues. Deletions cut 2 bases from V and 2 bases from J, with 8 bases between. From germline, CDR1 is MDHEN and CDR2 SYDVKM. In DNA, the CDR3 is TGTGCCAGCAGTTTAGCGGACCCCACAGATACGCAGTATTTT. The encoded protein is CASSLADPTDTQYF.

The V call is TRBV7-2, the J call TRBJ2-4, with 7 bases identical to TRBD2. V shed 5 bases and J 6 bases; nucleotides not matched to a gene: 7. Per germline, CDR1 SGHTA and CDR2 FQGNSA. The CDR3 totals 14 residues. The CDR3 loop reads CASSTRLAGNIQYF. The DNA for the CDR3 is TGTGCCAGCAGCACCAGACTAGCTGGAAACATTCAGTACTTC.

The chain couples TRBV12-3 or TRBV12-4 to TRBJ2-1; 7 bases map to TRBD2. This CDR3 comprises 11 residues. Trimming removed 6 bases from V and 10 bases from J; junction bases left unmatched: 3. CDR3 sequence: CASRMGGEQFF. The CDR3 nucleotides are TGTGCCAGCAGGATGGGGGGGGAGCAGTTCTTC.

In its sample, this clonotype was seen a few times. A read error may produce the germline difference seen at one junction end. The genes are TRBV9 and TRBJ2-5, with 7 positions matching TRBD1. CDR3 size: 11 residues. Germline V CDR1 and CDR2: SGDLS, YYNGEE. The CDR3 spells CASSVGGQLFF. The CDR3, as DNA: TGTGCCAGCAGCGTAGGGGGACAGCTATTCTTC.

The rearrangement joins TRBV4-2 to TRBJ2-5; D not certain. The V gene lost 0 bases and the J gene lost 2 bases, with 10 bases spanning the gap. The CDR3 runs to 15 residues. Germline V CDR1 and CDR2: LGHNA, YNFKEQ. Here the CDR3 DNA reads TGTGCCAGCAGCCAAGATTCGTCCACACAAGAGACCCAGTACTTC. Protein sequence: CASSQDSSTQETQYF.

This clonotype was observed at least ten times. V and J are TRBV7-9 and TRBJ2-3; maybe TRBD2 (5 bases). Per the germline V gene, CDR1 is SEHNR and CDR2 is FQNEAQ (reference sequence). This CDR3 has 15 amino acids. Trimming removed 1 base at V and 4 bases at J, with 12 bases between. This chain's CDR3 is CASSLVPDGADTQYF. The DNA for the CDR3 is TGTGCCAGCAGCTTAGTACCCGACGGGGCAGATACGCAGTATTTT.

The V gene is TRBV10-3, the J gene TRBJ2-7; no reliable D call. From germline, CDR1 is ENHRY and CDR2 SYGVKD. With 3 bases removed from V and 0 bases from J, the gap between germline ends came to 12 bases. CDR3 size: 15 residues. The CDR3 DNA sequence: TGTGCCATCAGTGACGAGGTCCACTCCTCCTACGAGCAGTACTTC. The encoded protein is CAISDEVHSSYEQYF.

The chain combines TRBV6-6 with TRBJ1-1; no definite D call. The germline gives CDR1 MNHNY, CDR2 SVGAGI (reference sequence). CDR3 length: 13 amino acids. Trimming removed 5 bases at V and 5 bases at J, with 12 bases between. This CDR3 reads CASSPLSSTEAFF. CDR3 DNA: TGTGCCAGCAGTCCCCTTTCAAGTACTGAAGCTTTCTTT.

This rearrangement joins TRBV7-9 to TRBJ2-7, with 8 bases that match TRBD1. The V and J ends lost 4 bases and 6 bases, in that order; junction bases with no gene match: 8. The length of the CDR3 is 14 residues. Germline values: CDR1 SEHNR, CDR2 FQNEAQ (reference sequence). CDR3 region: CASSSGGAPTEQYF. For the CDR3, the DNA is TGTGCCAGCAGCTCAGGGGGCGCCCCCACCGAGCAGTACTTC.

The chain is built from TRBV14 and TRBJ1-4; 7 nucleotides line up with TRBD1. CDR3 length: 14 amino acids. The germline gives CDR1 SGHDN, CDR2 FVKESK. The ends lost 4 bases at V and 7 bases at J; junction bases unmatched: 6. CDR3 in DNA: TGTGCCAGCAGCCCAGGGGGTTTTACTGAAAAACTGTTTTTT. Translation gives CASSPGGFTEKLFF.

The chain employs TRBV11-2 and TRBJ1-1; D unclear. The ends were cut back, 4 bases at V and 5 bases at J, with 11 bases in the middle. This CDR3 comprises 13 residues. CDR1 is SGHAT, CDR2 FQNNGV, per germline. CDR3 bases: TGTGCCAGCAGCTCGCGTCGCGGAACTGAAGCTTTCTTT. Translating gives CASSSRRGTEAFF.

The chain employs TRBV20-1 and TRBJ2-1; 11 bases line up with TRBD2. The V and J ends lost 7 bases and 2 bases, in that order; junction bases with no gene match: 10. The CDR3 totals 16 residues. Germline CDR1 DFQATT, CDR2 SNEGSKA (reference sequence). CDR3 DNA: TGCAGTGGTAAACTAGCGGGGGCACCAGCCTACAATGAGCAGTTCTTC. Amino acid sequence: CSGKLAGAPAYNEQFF.

This clonotype was observed many times. The chain links TRBV5-4 to TRBJ2-2; tentatively, D is TRBD1 (6 bases). Germline V gene lookup returns CDR1 SGHNT and CDR2 YYREEE (reference sequence). V was shortened by 4 bases and J by 0 bases, with 16 bases between the two germline ends. CDR3 size: 17 residues. The CDR3 region is CASSLGWGHSNTGELFF. The CDR3 DNA reads TGTGCCAGCAGCCTTGGGTGGGGACACTCGAACACCGGGGAGCTGTTTTTT.

Ten or more counts support this clonotype. CDR3 in DNA: TGTGCCAGCAGCCCCGACCGTCTTCTCGCCAACGTCCTGACTTTC. Translation gives CASSPDRLLANVLTF. The V gene is TRBV7-9, the J gene TRBJ2-6; no definite D call. Germline assignment: CDR1 SEHNR and CDR2 FQNEAQ (reference sequence). The CDR3 is 15 amino acids. V was clipped by 5 bases and J by 7 bases, with 15 bases between them. Full variable domain (outside the CDR3, taken from reference TRBV7-9 and TRBJ2-6): DTGVSQNPRHKITKRGQNVTFRCDPISEHNRLYWYRQTLGQGPEFLTYFQNEAQLEKSRLLSDRFSAERPKGSFSTLEIQRTEQGDSAMYLCASSPDRLLANVLTFGAGSRLTVL.

This chain joins TRBV20-1 and TRBJ2-7; D possibly uses TRBD1 or TRBD2 (6 bases each). The CDR3 consists of 12 residues. Trimming shortened V by 7 bases and J by 9 bases, and 19 bases separated the two germline ends. Germline CDR1 reads DFQATT; CDR2 reads SNEGSKA (reference sequence). The CDR3, as DNA: TGCAGTGTTAAGAGGAGGGGGTTCGGGCAGTACTTC. Translated: CSVKRRGFGQYF.

The CDR3 protein is CASSLAGGPHSYEQYF. The DNA for the CDR3 is TGTGCCAGCAGCTTAGCAGGCGGGCCCCACTCCTACGAGCAGTACTTC. V gene TRBV7-2 combines with J gene TRBJ2-7; D may be TRBD2 (5 bases). The CDR3 extends over 16 amino acids. The V end lost 0 bases, the J end lost 0 bases, and 12 bases lay between the germline ends. Germline V CDR1 and CDR2: SGHTA, FQGNSA.

The gene calls are TRBV7-3 and TRBJ2-1; 8 nucleotides match TRBD1. V gave up 1 base and J gave up 6 bases; unmatched junction bases: 14. The CDR3 has 18 residues. Germline values: CDR1 SGHTA, CDR2 FQGTGA. CDR3 in amino acids: CASSLRVDQGAPGNEQFF. The CDR3 DNA reads TGTGCCAGCAGCTTAAGGGTCGACCAGGGGGCGCCTGGCAATGAGCAGTTCTTC.

This clonotype was detected a few times. In nucleotides, the CDR3 is TGTGCCAGCAGCTTTACCCCTGGACTAGCGGGAGATGAGCAGTTCTTC. It encodes CASSFTPGLAGDEQFF. The J gene is TRBJ2-1, the V gene TRBV7-2; 13 nucleotides align to TRBD2. J was trimmed by 8 bases and V by 3 bases; bases with no gene match: 7. The CDR3 is made up of 16 amino acids. Looked up from germline, CDR1 is SGHTA and CDR2 is FQGNSA.

As concerns this clonotype: A much bigger clone sits one base away, suggesting this may be a read error. The V gene is TRBV11-2, the J gene TRBJ2-5, with no clear D. Germline values: CDR1 SGHAT, CDR2 FQNNGV. Trimming shortened V by 11 bases and J by 5 bases, and 21 bases separated the two germline ends. The CDR3 sequence is 14 residues long. CDR3: CAGASVRGWETQYF. CDR3 coding DNA: TGTGCCGGCGCCTCAGTTCGAGGTTGGGAGACCCAGTACTTC.

This clonotype was recorded many times. CDR3 sequence: CASSAPAHNEQFF. The DNA of the CDR3 is TGTGCCAGCAGCGCACCCGCCCACAATGAGCAGTTCTTC. The genes are TRBV2 and TRBJ2-1; D is uncertain. The germline V and J ends were trimmed by 6 bases and 5 bases, with 11 bases remaining between them. The CDR3 contains 13 residues. Germline CDR1 is SNHLY and CDR2 is FYNNEI.

This clonotype has more than one count but fewer than ten. This sequence joins TRBV11-2 and TRBJ1-3; the D gene is possibly TRBD1 (6 bases). Germline loops: CDR1 SGHAT, CDR2 FQNNGV. The CDR3 is 15 residues long. V lost 5 bases to trimming and J lost 8 bases, with 19 bases between them. The CDR3 nucleotides read TGTGCCAGCAGCATACACCAGGGGTTTGAAGACACCATATATTTT. Its protein product is CASSIHQGFEDTIYF.

This clonotype was detected ten times or more. J is TRBJ2-6 and V is TRBV28; no clear D gene. The germline V and J ends were trimmed by 6 bases and 0 bases, with 12 bases remaining between them. CDR3 length: 16 amino acids. The germline gives CDR1 MDHEN, CDR2 SYDVKM. The CDR3, as DNA: TGTGCCAGCAGGAGCTCCCTGATCTCTGGGGCCAACGTCCTGACTTTC. Protein: CASRSSLISGANVLTF.

This clonotype was seen more than once but under ten times. The CDR3, as DNA: TGCGCCAGCAGCTTGTCTTTAGCGGGAGTCTATGAGCAGTTCTTC. It yields the protein CASSLSLAGVYEQFF. The rearrangement uses TRBV5-1 and TRBJ2-1; 9 bases match TRBD2. V lost 1 base, J lost 8 bases, and 7 bases stayed unmatched. Germline CDR1 is SGHRS and CDR2 is YFSETQ. The CDR3 consists of 15 residues. The complete variable domain, with remaining parts taken from reference TRBV5-1 and TRBJ2-1, reads KAGVTQTPRYLIKTRGQQVTLSCSPISGHRSVSWYQQTPGQGLQFLFEYFSETQRNKGNFPGRFSGRQFSNSRSEMNVSTLELGDSALYLCASSLSLAGVYEQFFGPGTRLTVL.

This clonotype occurred a few times. The chain uses TRBV13 and TRBJ2-7, with TRBD1 identical over 9 bases. The length of the CDR3 is 14 residues. Germline V gene data show CDR1 as PRHDT and CDR2 as FYEKMQ (reference sequence). The ends lost 6 bases at V and 4 bases at J; junction bases unmatched: 7. The CDR3, as DNA: TGTGCCAGCAGACAACTGGACAGGGGATACGAGCAGTACTTC. This codes for CASRQLDRGYEQYF.

This clonotype was picked up a small number of times. The V and J genes are TRBV12-3 or TRBV12-4 and TRBJ1-2; D call uncertain. The V end lost 6 bases, the J end lost 6 bases, and 14 bases lay between the germline ends. The CDR3 runs 13 residues. CDR3 sequence: CASSAGDKDGYTF. The CDR3 DNA reads TGTGCCAGCAGCGCCGGGGATAAGGATGGCTACACCTTC.

This clonotype was picked up a small number of times. The rearrangement uses TRBV24-1 and TRBJ1-5, with a tentative D call TRBD1 (5 bases). The CDR3 consists of 14 residues. The germline CDR1 and CDR2 sequences are KGHDR and SFDVKD. V dropped 1 base and J dropped 2 bases, with 5 bases sitting between them. The CDR3 sequence is CATSDLGGNQPQHF. The DNA for the CDR3 is TGTGCCACCAGTGATTTAGGGGGCAATCAGCCCCAGCATTTT.

This clonotype has just a few counts. CDR3 sequence (DNA): TGCGCCAGCAGGCCTTTGGGACAGGGCCCGTCTGGGGCCAACGTCCTGACTTTC. Translated: CASRPLGQGPSGANVLTF. The chain is built from TRBV4-1 and TRBJ2-6, with 9 bases aligning to TRBD1. V lost 6 bases and J lost 1; bases outside the gene matches: 10. Germline V gene lookup returns CDR1 MGHRA and CDR2 YSYEKL. The CDR3 consists of 18 residues.

This clonotype was picked up a small number of times. The chain is built from TRBV6-6 and TRBJ2-1, with 8 positions matching TRBD2. Germline lookup yields CDR1 MNHNY and CDR2 SVGAGI (reference sequence). With 6 bases clipped from V and 10 bases from J, the junction kept 14 bases outside the gene matches. CDR3 length equals 15 residues. The CDR3 sequence: CASSPGTRGSTEQFF. The CDR3 region has the DNA TGTGCCAGCAGCCCCGGGACTAGAGGGTCGACGGAGCAGTTCTTC.

V usage is TRBV30 and J usage is TRBJ1-1, with a possible D match to TRBD1 (5 bases). Trimming removed 0 bases at V and 6 bases at J, with 11 bases between. CDR1 is GTSNPN, CDR2 SVGIG, per germline (reference sequence). The CDR3 extends over 13 amino acids. The CDR3 sequence: CAWSVLRGAEAFF. CDR3 nucleotide sequence: TGTGCCTGGAGTGTCCTCCGGGGGGCTGAAGCTTTCTTT. The full variable domain, rest sourced from reference TRBV30 and TRBJ1-1, is SQTIHQWPATLVQPVGSPLSLECTVEGTSNPNLYWYRQAAGRGLQLLFYSVGIGQISSEVPQNLSASRPQDRQFILSSKKLLLSDSGFYLCAWSVLRGAEAFFGQGTRLTVV.

The chain couples TRBV29-1 to TRBJ2-5, with TRBD2 matching over 7 bases. Germline V gives CDR1 SQVTM, CDR2 ANQGSEA. This CDR3 contains 13 residues. The CDR3: CSGEGTRGSAQYF. The CDR3 nucleotides read TGCAGTGGGGAGGGAACCCGGGGTAGCGCCCAGTACTTC.

This clonotype was counted ten times or more. This chain connects TRBV20-1 to TRBJ1-1, with D possibly matching TRBD1 (6 bases). The CDR3 contains 14 residues. The V gene's germline CDR1 is DFQATT and CDR2 SNEGSKA (reference sequence). V was cut by 3 bases and J by 1 base, with 12 bases left in between. CDR3 in DNA: TGCAGTGCTAGTTTCAGGGGAAAGAACACTGAAGCTTTCTTT. It encodes CSASFRGKNTEAFF.